Described below is a single TCR beta chain sequence and its context. The sample is drawn from a study of identical twins. This CDR3 comprises 13 residues. The germline gives CDR1 MDHEN, CDR2 SYDVKM. The germline V and J ends were trimmed by 7 bases and 4 bases, with 10 bases remaining between them. From the 5' RACE reads, TCRdb called clonotypes with MiXCR, one entry per CDR3 protein. The sample gives 200,000 to 250,000 distinct CDR3 sequences, roughly 13% of which show up once; 3.5% to 5% is in the top ten. Separately, the same data were catalogued under a study of yellow fever vaccine responses in identical twins.

The receptor was isolated from a woman between 18 and 30 years old in good health. The chain couples TRBV28 to TRBJ2-2; D is unresolved. Input material: memory (CD45RO+) T cells sorted from blood. CDR3 residues: CASTILSTGELFF. CDR3 DNA sequence: TGTGCCAGCACCATTTTGAGCACCGGGGAGCTGTTTTTT.